One sample yielded the 19 T cell receptor beta chains listed below, sequenced in a study of regulatory T cells in long-lasting Graves disease. Arm-PCR with iRepertoire HTBI primers amplified the CDR3 regions for these TCR beta libraries. Each CDR3 protein is one row after TCRdb ran MiXCR on the multiplex PCR reads. This table holds roughly 500,000 distinct CDR3 sequences, about 11% found once. Specified time point: newly diagnosed GD, antithyroid drugs for less than 3 months. Making the TCR library involved RNA that had been extracted from PBMCs. The data were also submitted as part of a second study, on T cells in Graves' hyperthyroidism and ophthalmopathy.

Sequenced here: peripheral blood mononuclear cells (PBMCs), sampled at new diagnosis, from a patient treated with antithyroid drugs. The receptors come from a woman aged 25 to 39 with Graves disease.

In regard to this clonotype: Since a much larger clone is just one base distant, this may be a read error. The chain employs TRBV2 and TRBJ2-4, with TRBD1 as a possible D gene (5 bases). Germline V gene lookup returns CDR1 SNHLY and CDR2 FYNNEI. Trimming took 3 bases from V and 1 from J, leaving 13 bases between them. The CDR3 runs 16 residues. CDR3 coding DNA: TGTGCCAGCAGTGATGCAGGGTCTGGGGCCAAAAACATTCAGTACTTC. Translating gives CASSDAGSGAKNIQYF.

This clonotype appeared many times. The chain employs TRBV29-1 and TRBJ2-1; TRBD2 matches 8 bases. The CDR3 spans 16 residues. In germline, CDR1 is SQVTM, CDR2 ANQGSEA. V was pared by 4 bases and J by 4 bases, with 12 bases of the junction left unmatched. Written as DNA, the CDR3 is TGCAGCGTTGTGAAGCGGGAGACTCTAATATACAATGAGCAGTTCTTC. Protein product: CSVVKRETLIYNEQFF.

This clonotype was detected a few times. The chain recombines TRBV4-2 with TRBJ2-3, with D possibly matching TRBD2 (5 bases). The CDR3 is made up of 14 amino acids. V lost 3 bases and J lost 0, with 7 bases in between. Germline-derived CDR1 and CDR2 are LGHNA and YNFKEQ. CDR3 sequence (DNA): TGTGCCAGCAGCCATCGCGGGAGCACAGATACGCAGTATTTT. This codes for CASSHRGSTDTQYF.

This clonotype has just a few counts. The chain is built from TRBV18 and TRBJ2-1, with 9 bases lining up with TRBD1. CDR1 KGHSH and CDR2 LQKENI come from the germline V gene. The CDR3 is 18 amino acids. V lost 0 bases to trimming and J lost 4 bases; unmatched junction nucleotides: 10. CDR3 coding DNA: TGTGCCAGCTCACCACCGATCCAGGACAGGGGACATTACAATGAGCAGTTCTTC. It is translated as CASSPPIQDRGHYNEQFF.

This clonotype was seen at least ten times. The genes are TRBV15 and TRBJ2-1; D is unclear. Germline V gene sequence: CDR1 LNHNV, CDR2 YYDKDF (reference sequence). V lost 3 bases, J lost 7 bases, and 10 bases lay in between. The CDR3 covers 13 residues. CDR3 bases: TGTGCCACCAGCAGTGAGAGTTTAAATGAGCAGTTCTTC. It yields the protein CATSSESLNEQFF.

This clonotype was observed at least ten times. V and J are TRBV6-1 and TRBJ1-4; D is perhaps TRBD1 (5 bases). Trimming cost V 11 bases and J 4 bases, with 14 bases left between them. Germline-derived CDR1 and CDR2 are MNHNS and SASEGT. This CDR3 spans 13 amino acids. In DNA, the CDR3 is TGTGCCGGAGCTCGACAGAATAATGAAAAACTGTTTTTT. Its protein is CAGARQNNEKLFF.

DNA for the CDR3: TGCGCCAGCAGCTTGGGGGGGGGATTGGAAAAACTGTTTTTT. Protein: CASSLGGGLEKLFF. The chain links TRBV5-1 to TRBJ1-4; weak D call: TRBD1 (5 bases). The CDR3 totals 14 residues. The germline CDR1 and CDR2 sequences are SGHRS and YFSETQ. V was cut by 0 bases and J by 8 bases, with 11 bases left in between.

This clonotype was observed at least ten times. The CDR3 here is CASSYSGIHNYGYTF. CDR3 DNA: TGTGCCAGCAGTTACTCGGGGATACACAACTATGGCTACACCTTC. The chain carries TRBV6-5 and TRBJ1-2; D is unclear. CDR1 is MNHEY and CDR2 is SVGAGI in the germline V gene. The CDR3 has 15 residues. With 0 bases removed from V and 2 bases from J, the gap between germline ends came to 10 bases.

This clonotype has more than one count but fewer than ten. A read error may account for a junction end that differs from germline. The chain has TRBV19 and TRBJ2-6; no definite D call. The CDR3 runs 12 residues. CDR1 is LNHDA and CDR2 is SQIVND in the germline V gene (reference sequence). The chain's CDR3 is CAGSIERNVLTF. The CDR3, as DNA: TGTGCCGGTAGTATTGAGCGCAACGTCCTGACTTTC. Together with reference TRBV19 and TRBJ2-6, the CDR3 gives the full variable domain: DGGITQSPKYLFRKEGQNVTLSCEQNLNHDAMYWYRQDPGQGLRLIYYSQIVNDFQKGDIAEGYSVSREKKESFPLTVTSAQKNPTAFYLCAGSIERNVLTFGAGSRLTVL.

There are many counts of this clonotype. The rearrangement uses TRBV6-5 and TRBJ1-5, with TRBD1 identical over 8 bases. Trimming cost V 3 bases and J 5 bases; bases outside gene matches: 3. The germline CDR1 and CDR2 sequences are MNHEY and SVGAGI. The CDR3 consists of 14 residues. The chain's CDR3 is CASSYTGGYQPQHF. The DNA for the CDR3 is TGTGCCAGCAGTTATACAGGGGGGTATCAGCCCCAGCATTTT.

This clonotype was counted many times. J is TRBJ1-2 and V is TRBV12-3 or TRBV12-4; tentative D call: TRBD1 (5 bases). Trimming pared 4 bases from V and 3 bases from J, leaving 15 bases between. This CDR3 comprises 15 residues. In DNA form, the CDR3 reads TGTGCCAGCAGTTCAGAGGGGCAGGGAGACTATGGCTACACCTTC. The encoded protein is CASSSEGQGDYGYTF.

The V call is TRBV15, the J call TRBJ1-4; no reliable D call. This CDR3 spans 14 amino acids. V shed 1 base and J shed 8 bases, with 11 bases lying between them. Per the germline V gene, CDR1 is LNHNV and CDR2 is YYDKDF (reference sequence). The CDR3 loop is CATSRGGVGEKLFF. The CDR3 DNA is TGTGCCACCAGCAGAGGCGGGGTTGGAGAAAAACTGTTTTTT. The full variable domain, in which reference TRBV15 and TRBJ1-4 provide the parts outside the CDR3, is DAMVIQNPRYQVTQFGKPVTLSCSQTLNHNVMYWYQQKSSQAPKLLFHYYDKDFNNEADTPDNFQSRRPNTSFCFLDIRSPGLGDTAMYLCATSRGGVGEKLFFGSGTQLSVL.

This clonotype appeared many times. This chain joins TRBV7-2 and TRBJ2-1; D perhaps matches TRBD1 (6 bases). The CDR3 runs to 11 residues. Trimming removed 2 bases at V and 13 bases at J, with 9 bases between. Germline assignment: CDR1 SGHTA and CDR2 FQGNSA. The CDR3: CASSLLDSQFF. CDR3 nucleotide sequence: TGTGCCAGCAGCTTATTGGACAGCCAGTTCTTC.

In its sample, this clonotype was seen once. The CDR3 ends on some other residue instead of the conserved phenylalanine or tryptophan, so this is likely a read error. The chain has TRBV6-2 or TRBV6-3 and TRBJ2-6; D is possibly TRBD1 (6 bases). The germline gives CDR1 MNHEY, CDR2 SVGEGT. The germline V and J ends were trimmed by 2 bases and 0 bases, with 8 bases remaining between them. The CDR3 has 16 residues. CDR3 protein: CASSYGGRSGANVLTL. For the CDR3, the DNA is TGTGCCAGCAGTTACGGGGGCCGCTCTGGGGCCAACGTCCTGACTCTC.

This clonotype has ten or more counts. The CDR3 reads CATSDRSYETRGELFF. CDR3 sequence (DNA): TGTGCCACCAGTGATAGGTCCTATGAGACACGAGGGGAGCTGTTTTTT. The chain recombines TRBV24-1 with TRBJ2-2, with D unresolved. CDR3 length equals 16 residues. V shed 3 bases and J shed 8 bases, with 18 bases lying between them. Germline V gene sequence: CDR1 KGHDR, CDR2 SFDVKD.

The sample holds many counts of this clonotype. This chain uses TRBV2 with TRBJ1-1; D not resolved. The ends were cut back, 6 bases at V and 9 bases at J, with 14 bases in the middle. In germline, CDR1 is SNHLY, CDR2 FYNNEI. The CDR3 has 12 amino acids. CDR3 bases: TGTGCCAGCAGCGAGGGCGCTCGGAAAGCTTTCTTT. It specifies CASSEGARKAFF.

This chain connects TRBV27 to TRBJ2-5, with D perhaps TRBD2 (5 bases). Germline values: CDR1 MNHEY, CDR2 SMNVEV (reference sequence). Between the trimmed V and J ends, which lost 6 bases and 2 bases, there was a span of 10 bases. This CDR3 region has 13 residues. CDR3 nucleotide sequence: TGTGCCAGCAGAGAACTAGATCAAGAGACCCAGTACTTC. This encodes CASRELDQETQYF.

This clonotype was seen at least ten times. The rearrangement links TRBV28 to TRBJ2-2; the D is unclear. The CDR3 runs to 16 residues. V was pared by 1 base and J by 6 bases, with 15 bases between. Germline values: CDR1 MDHEN, CDR2 SYDVKM. The CDR3 DNA reads as TGTGCCAGCAGTTTATTTTCACACCGGATGGCCGGGGAGCTGTTTTTT. Its protein is CASSLFSHRMAGELFF.

This clonotype was picked up many times. The chain uses TRBV28 and TRBJ2-7; 12 bases match TRBD2. The CDR3 sequence is 15 residues long. The V gene's germline CDR1 is MDHEN and CDR2 SYDVKM. V lost 0 bases and J lost 7; bases outside the gene matches: 4. This CDR3 reads CASSLWRGLAGEQYF. The CDR3 DNA reads as TGTGCCAGCAGTTTATGGCGGGGACTAGCGGGTGAGCAGTACTTC.